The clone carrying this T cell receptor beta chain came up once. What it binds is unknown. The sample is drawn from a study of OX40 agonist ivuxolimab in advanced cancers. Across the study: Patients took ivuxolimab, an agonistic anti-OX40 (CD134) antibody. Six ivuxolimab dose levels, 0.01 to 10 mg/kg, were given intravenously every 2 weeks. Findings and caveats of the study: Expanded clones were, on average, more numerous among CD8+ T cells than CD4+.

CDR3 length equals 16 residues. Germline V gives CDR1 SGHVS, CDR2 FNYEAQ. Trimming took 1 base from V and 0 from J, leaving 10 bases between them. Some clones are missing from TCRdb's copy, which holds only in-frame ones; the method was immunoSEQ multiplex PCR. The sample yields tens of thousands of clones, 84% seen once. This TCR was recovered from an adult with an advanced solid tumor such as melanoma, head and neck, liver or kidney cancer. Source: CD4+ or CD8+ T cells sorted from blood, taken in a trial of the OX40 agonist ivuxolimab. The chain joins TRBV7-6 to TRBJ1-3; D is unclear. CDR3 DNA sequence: TGTGCCAGCAGCTTAGATCCGGGGATCTCTGGAAACACCATATATTTT. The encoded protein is CASSLDPGISGNTIYF.